One and the same sample provided the 10 T cell receptor beta chains below, sequenced in a study of cytomegalovirus exposure and HLA in healthy donors. The table came from immunoSEQ multiplex PCR; TCRdb's copy has only in-frame clones and leaves some out. This sample has roughly 150,000 clones, with approximately 89% found just once. Sequencing was carried out using PBMCs. Source of these receptors: a woman aged 18-29 years in good health and CMV-seropositive.

The rearrangement joins TRBV5-4 to TRBJ2-3; a possible D gene is TRBD2 (5 bases). Trimming cost V 5 bases and J 2 bases, with 21 bases left between them. Germline values: CDR1 SGHNT, CDR2 YYREEE (reference sequence). There are 17 residues in the CDR3. CDR3 protein: CASRKEGFVGHTDTQYF. The CDR3 nucleotides are TGTGCCAGCAGGAAAGAGGGTTTTGTTGGGCACACAGATACGCAGTATTTT. The entire variable domain, with the rest obtained from reference TRBV5-4 and TRBJ2-3, is as follows: ETGVTQSPTHLIKTRGQQVTLRCSSQSGHNTVSWYQQALGQGPQFIFQYYREEENGRGNFPPRFSGLQFPNYSSELNVNALELDDSALYLCASRKEGFVGHTDTQYFGPGTRLTVL.

This clone was seen once. The rearrangement uses TRBV29-1 and TRBJ1-1; tentative D call: TRBD1 (5 bases). Germline loops: CDR1 SQVTM, CDR2 ANQGSEA. CDR3 length: 14 residues. V lost 4 bases, J lost 3 bases, and 15 bases lay in between. CDR3 loop: CSVGRIGEYTEAFF. In DNA form, the CDR3 reads TGCAGCGTTGGAAGGATAGGGGAATACACTGAAGCTTTCTTT.

The chain links TRBV19 to TRBJ2-7; 7 bases agree with TRBD1. This CDR3 spans 14 amino acids. CDR1 and CDR2 (germline): LNHDA, SQIVND (reference sequence). V lost 10 bases to trimming and J lost 1 base; unmatched junction nucleotides: 10. CDR3 nucleotides: TGTGCCACCCAATGGGCAGGGGGTTCCTACGAGCAGTACTTC. Amino acid sequence: CATQWAGGSYEQYF.

The CDR3 DNA reads TGCGCCAGCAGTTTCGCCGGACAGGGATTCTACGAGCAGTACTTC. Its protein product is CASSFAGQGFYEQYF. The rearrangement uses TRBV4-3 and TRBJ2-7, with TRBD1 matching over 8 bases. The CDR3 length is 15 residues. Trimming cost V 6 bases and J 3 bases; bases outside gene matches: 10. Germline V gene data show CDR1 as LGHNA and CDR2 as YSLEER.

The chain uses TRBV19 and TRBJ1-1, with D perhaps TRBD1 (6 bases). V dropped 7 bases and J dropped 1 base, with 16 bases sitting between them. The CDR3 consists of 15 residues. Germline assignment: CDR1 LNHDA and CDR2 SQIVND (reference sequence). The CDR3: CASTGGALPNTEAFF. For the CDR3, the DNA is TGTGCCAGTACGGGGGGGGCGCTCCCGAACACTGAAGCTTTCTTT. The full variable domain, completed using reference TRBV19 and TRBJ1-1, is DGGITQSPKYLFRKEGQNVTLSCEQNLNHDAMYWYRQDPGQGLRLIYYSQIVNDFQKGDIAEGYSVSREKKESFPLTVTSAQKNPTAFYLCASTGGALPNTEAFFGQGTRLTVV.

This clone appeared a single time. The J gene is TRBJ2-5, the V gene TRBV15; possible D gene TRBD1, 5 bases. The V end lost 2 bases, the J end lost 3 bases, and 7 bases lay between the germline ends. CDR3 length equals 13 residues. Germline V gene data show CDR1 as LNHNV and CDR2 as YYDKDF (reference sequence). For the CDR3, the DNA is TGTGCCACCAGCAGACAGGGTAAAGAGACCCAGTACTTC. Protein product: CATSRQGKETQYF.

This clone was seen just once. The chain uses TRBV9 and TRBJ2-7; 9 bases line up with TRBD2. Germline loops: CDR1 SGDLS, CDR2 YYNGEE. This CDR3 region has 14 residues. The V gene end was trimmed by 4 bases and the J gene end by 3 bases; junction bases not matched to a gene: 5. CDR3 nucleotides: TGTGCCAGCAGCCCCCTAGCGGGACACTACGAGCAGTACTTC. Translating it yields CASSPLAGHYEQYF.

This chain links TRBV6-1 with TRBJ1-5; no clear D gene. This CDR3 contains 12 residues. Germline lookup yields CDR1 MNHNS and CDR2 SASEGT. The V end was cut by 9 bases, the J end by 10 bases, with 16 bases between. The CDR3 DNA sequence: TGTGCCAGTGACCCGAACAGTCCCCCCCAGCATTTT. Protein product: CASDPNSPPQHF.

The V gene is TRBV10-1, the J gene TRBJ2-1; 8 bases fit TRBD1. Germline CDR1 and CDR2: WNHNN and SYGVQD (reference sequence). This CDR3 region has 15 residues. V lost 3 bases and J lost 7; bases outside the gene matches: 8. CDR3 loop: CASSDPAGGSNEQFF. CDR3 sequence (DNA): TGCGCCAGCAGTGACCCGGCAGGGGGCTCGAATGAGCAGTTCTTC.

The CDR3 region is CASSSNSYNEQFF. In DNA form, the CDR3 reads TGTGCCAGCAGTTCAAACTCCTACAATGAGCAGTTCTTC. The V and J genes are TRBV7-2 and TRBJ2-1, with D unclear. Per germline, CDR1 SGHTA and CDR2 FQGNSA. Trimming left V 6 bases short and J 0 bases short, with 6 bases between. The CDR3 loop spans 13 amino acids.